The TCR beta chain described here comes from a study of T-cell memory formation after mild COVID-19. TCRdb re-called the 5' RACE reads through MiXCR, storing one row per CDR3 protein. The table lists some 320,000 distinct CDR3 sequences, approximately 15% of them singletons. This clonotype was seen only a few times. Its specificity is not known. Study-level results: Second-wave clones that peaked on day 37 lacked confirmed SARS-CoV-2 specificity.

Trimming shortened V by 0 bases and J by 3 bases, and 15 bases separated the two germline ends. Germline CDR1 is LGHNA and CDR2 is YNFKEQ. The CDR3 is made up of 17 amino acids. The TCR was taken from a man in his late teens or twenties who had mild COVID-19 (a few samples of this study predate the infection). Cell type and time point are not known. This chain connects TRBV4-2 to TRBJ2-1; D ambiguous. Sequenced material: PBMCs or a T cell subset sorted from them (not recorded which). Here the CDR3 reads CASSQDTVARIYNEQFF. In nucleotides, the CDR3 is TGTGCCAGCAGCCAAGATACGGTAGCCCGGATCTACAATGAGCAGTTCTTC.